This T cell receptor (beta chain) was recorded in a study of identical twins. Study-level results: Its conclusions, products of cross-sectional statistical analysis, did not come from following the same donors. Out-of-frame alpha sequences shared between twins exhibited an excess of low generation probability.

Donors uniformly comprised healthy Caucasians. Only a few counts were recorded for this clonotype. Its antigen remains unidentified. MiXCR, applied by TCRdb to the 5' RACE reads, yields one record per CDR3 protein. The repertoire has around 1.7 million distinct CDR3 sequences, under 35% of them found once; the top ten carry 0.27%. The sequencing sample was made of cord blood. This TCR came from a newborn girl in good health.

The CDR3 DNA sequence: TGTGCCAGCAGTTTATCGATCGGGGGCGAGCAGTACTTC. The encoded protein is CASSLSIGGEQYF. V and J are TRBV27 and TRBJ2-7; D is possibly TRBD2 (6 bases). CDR1 is MNHEY and CDR2 is SMNVEV in the germline V gene (reference sequence). V shed 0 bases and J shed 6 bases, with 9 bases lying between them. The CDR3 spans 13 residues.